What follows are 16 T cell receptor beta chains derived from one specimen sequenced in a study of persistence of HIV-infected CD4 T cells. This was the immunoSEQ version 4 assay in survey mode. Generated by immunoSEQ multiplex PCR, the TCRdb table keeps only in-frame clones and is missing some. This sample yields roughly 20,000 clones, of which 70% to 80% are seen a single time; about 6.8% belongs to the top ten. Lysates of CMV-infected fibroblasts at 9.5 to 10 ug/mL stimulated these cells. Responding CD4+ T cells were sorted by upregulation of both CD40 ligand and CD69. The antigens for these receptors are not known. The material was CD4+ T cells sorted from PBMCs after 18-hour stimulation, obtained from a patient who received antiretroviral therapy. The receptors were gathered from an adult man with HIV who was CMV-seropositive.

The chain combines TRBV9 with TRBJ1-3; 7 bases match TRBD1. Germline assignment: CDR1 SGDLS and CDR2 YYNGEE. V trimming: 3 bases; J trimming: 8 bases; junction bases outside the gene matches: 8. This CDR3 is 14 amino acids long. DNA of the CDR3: TGTGCCAGCAGCGGGAGGGGGCAAGGAGACACCATATATTTT. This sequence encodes CASSGRGQGDTIYF. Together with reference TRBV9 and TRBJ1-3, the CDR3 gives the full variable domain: DSGVTQTPKHLITATGQRVTLRCSPRSGDLSVYWYQQSLDQGLQFLIQYYNGEERAKGNILERFSAQQFPDLHSELNLSSLELGDSALYFCASSGRGQGDTIYFGEGSWLTVV.

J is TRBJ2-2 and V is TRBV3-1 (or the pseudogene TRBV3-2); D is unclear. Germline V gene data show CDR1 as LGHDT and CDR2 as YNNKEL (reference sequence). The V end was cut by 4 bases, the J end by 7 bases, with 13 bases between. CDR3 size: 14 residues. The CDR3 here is CASSPGVGNGELFF. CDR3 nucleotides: TGTGCCAGCAGCCCTGGGGTGGGGAACGGGGAGCTGTTTTTT.

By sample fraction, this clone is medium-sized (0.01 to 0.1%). CDR3 DNA: TGTGCCAGCAGACCGACTAGCGGGGGGCCTCCTGCCTACAATGAGCAGTTCTTC. Amino acids: CASRPTSGGPPAYNEQFF. The chain joins TRBV7-2 to TRBJ2-1; 13 nucleotides agree with TRBD2. The length of the CDR3 is 18 residues. Germline CDR1 is SGHTA and CDR2 is FQGNSA. The J segment lost 2 bases and the V segment lost 6 bases, leaving 10 bases of the junction unmatched.

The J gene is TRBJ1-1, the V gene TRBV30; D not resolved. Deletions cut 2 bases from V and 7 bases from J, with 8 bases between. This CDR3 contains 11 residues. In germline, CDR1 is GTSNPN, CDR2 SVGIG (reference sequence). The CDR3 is CAWSSRLEAFF. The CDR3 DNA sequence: TGTGCCTGGAGTAGCAGGCTTGAAGCTTTCTTT.

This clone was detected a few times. CDR3 sequence reads: CASSRTGATEAFF. The CDR3 DNA is TGTGCCAGCTCACGTACAGGGGCCACTGAAGCTTTCTTT. V usage is TRBV18 and J usage is TRBJ1-1, with TRBD1 identical over 7 bases. V gave up 4 bases and J gave up 4 bases; unmatched junction bases: 3. Germline loops: CDR1 KGHSH, CDR2 LQKENI. This CDR3 has 13 amino acids. Filled out from reference TRBV18 and TRBJ1-1, the complete variable domain reads NAGVMQNPRHLVRRRGQEARLRCSPMKGHSHVYWYRQLPEEGLKFMVYLQKENIIDESGMPKERFSAEFPKEGPSILRIQQVVRGDSAAYFCASSRTGATEAFFGQGTRLTVV.

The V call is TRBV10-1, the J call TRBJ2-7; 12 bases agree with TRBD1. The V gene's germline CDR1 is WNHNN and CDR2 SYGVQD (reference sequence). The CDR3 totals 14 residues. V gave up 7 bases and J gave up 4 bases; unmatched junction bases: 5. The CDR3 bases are TGCGCCAGCACTCGGGACAGGGGGCCGTACGAGCAGTACTTC. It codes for CASTRDRGPYEQYF.

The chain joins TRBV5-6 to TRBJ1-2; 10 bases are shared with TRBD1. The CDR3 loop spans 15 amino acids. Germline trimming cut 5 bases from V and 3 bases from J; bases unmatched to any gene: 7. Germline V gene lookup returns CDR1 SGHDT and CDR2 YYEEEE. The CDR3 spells CASSSPGQGYYGYTF. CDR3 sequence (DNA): TGTGCCAGCAGTTCCCCGGGACAGGGGTACTATGGCTACACCTTC.

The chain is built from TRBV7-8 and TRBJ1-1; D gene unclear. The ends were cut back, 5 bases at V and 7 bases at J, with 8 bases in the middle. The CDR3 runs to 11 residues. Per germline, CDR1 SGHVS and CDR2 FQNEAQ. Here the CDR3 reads CASSPQREAFF. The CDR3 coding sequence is TGTGCCAGCAGCCCACAGCGTGAAGCTTTCTTT.

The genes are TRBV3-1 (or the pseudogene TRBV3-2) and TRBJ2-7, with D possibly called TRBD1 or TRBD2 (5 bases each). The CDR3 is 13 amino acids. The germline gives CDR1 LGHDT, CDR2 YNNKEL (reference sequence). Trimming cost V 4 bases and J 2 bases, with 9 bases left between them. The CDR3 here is CASSPGAPYEQYF. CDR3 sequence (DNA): TGTGCCAGCAGCCCCGGGGCACCCTACGAGCAGTACTTC.

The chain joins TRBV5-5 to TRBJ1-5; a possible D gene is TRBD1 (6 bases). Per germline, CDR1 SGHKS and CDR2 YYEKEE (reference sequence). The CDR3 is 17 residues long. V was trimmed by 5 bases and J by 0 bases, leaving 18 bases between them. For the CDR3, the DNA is TGTGCCAGCAGTATCCTAGGGGCAGGGGATAGCAATCAGCCCCAGCATTTT. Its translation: CASSILGAGDSNQPQHF. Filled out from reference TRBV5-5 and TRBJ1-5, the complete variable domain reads DAGVTQSPTHLIKTRGQQVTLRCSPISGHKSVSWYQQVLGQGPQFIFQYYEKEERGRGNFPDRFSARQFPNYSSELNVNALLLGDSALYLCASSILGAGDSNQPQHFGDGTRLSIL.

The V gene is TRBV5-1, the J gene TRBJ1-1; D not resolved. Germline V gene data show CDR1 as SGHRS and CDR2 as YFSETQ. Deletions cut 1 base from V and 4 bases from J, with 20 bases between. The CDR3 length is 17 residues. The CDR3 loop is CASSLTGSVRDSTEAFF. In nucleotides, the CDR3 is TGCGCCAGCAGCTTGACCGGGTCCGTACGGGATTCCACTGAAGCTTTCTTT.

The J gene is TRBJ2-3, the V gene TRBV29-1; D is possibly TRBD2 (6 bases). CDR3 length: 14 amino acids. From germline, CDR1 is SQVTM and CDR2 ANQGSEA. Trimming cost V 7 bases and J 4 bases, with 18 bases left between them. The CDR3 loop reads CSGQRARTADTQYF. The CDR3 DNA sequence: TGCAGCGGCCAGCGGGCTAGGACGGCAGATACGCAGTATTTT.

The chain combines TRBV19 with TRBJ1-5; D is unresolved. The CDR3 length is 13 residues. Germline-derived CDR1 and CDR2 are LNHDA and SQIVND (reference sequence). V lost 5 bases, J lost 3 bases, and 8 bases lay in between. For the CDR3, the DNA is TGTGCCAGTAGTGCCAGCTACAATCAGCCCCAGCATTTT. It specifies CASSASYNQPQHF. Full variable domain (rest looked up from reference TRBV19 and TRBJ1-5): DGGITQSPKYLFRKEGQNVTLSCEQNLNHDAMYWYRQDPGQGLRLIYYSQIVNDFQKGDIAEGYSVSREKKESFPLTVTSAQKNPTAFYLCASSASYNQPQHFGDGTRLSIL.

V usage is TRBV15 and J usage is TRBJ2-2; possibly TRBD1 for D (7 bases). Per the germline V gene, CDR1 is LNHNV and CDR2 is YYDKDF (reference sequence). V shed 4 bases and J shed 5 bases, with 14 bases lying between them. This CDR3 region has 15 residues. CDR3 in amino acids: CATSKDRAGTGELFF. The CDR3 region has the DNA TGTGCCACCAGCAAAGACAGGGCGGGGACCGGGGAGCTGTTTTTT.

DNA of the CDR3: TGTGCCAGCAGCCCTCCGGATCTCGACCGGCATGGCTACACCTTC. Translated: CASSPPDLDRHGYTF. The rearrangement joins TRBV5-6 to TRBJ1-2; no definite D call. The V gene lost 4 bases and the J gene lost 6 bases, with 19 bases spanning the gap. Germline V lookup: CDR1 SGHDT, CDR2 YYEEEE. There are 15 residues in the CDR3.

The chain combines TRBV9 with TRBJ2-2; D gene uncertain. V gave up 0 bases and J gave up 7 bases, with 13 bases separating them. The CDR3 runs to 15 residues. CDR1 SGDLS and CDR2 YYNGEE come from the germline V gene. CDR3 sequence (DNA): TGTGCCAGCAGCGTAGGAGGCGCCCCCAACGGGGAGCTGTTTTTT. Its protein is CASSVGGAPNGELFF.